This TCR beta chain derives from a study of blood T cell repertoires in COVID-19. Study at large: Acute-phase and convalescent COVID-19 samples originated in the United States, Italy and Spain. Sources were T cells, B-cell-depleted T cells, or PBMCs; the material itself was cDNA or gDNA.

Original processing methods: For nucleated cells, counts were estimated from reference gene primer amplification. Measured with immunoSEQ multiplex PCR; TCRdb has only the in-frame clones, and not every one. That table furnishes V, J and clone size, whereas the DNA furnished D and trimming. In the table there are roughly 290,000 clones, around 87% of which are singletons. The CDR3 totals 16 residues. Trimming at V came to 4 bases and at J to 11 bases, leaving 16 bases not matched to a gene. The germline V gene encodes CDR1 SGHRS and CDR2 YFSETQ. The sequenced sample consisted of peripheral blood. The chain carries TRBV5-1 and TRBJ1-4, with 8 bases that match TRBD1. This receptor was taken from a woman in her fifties or sixties who had recovered from COVID-19. In DNA form, the CDR3 reads TGCGCCAGCAGCCAACTTCCAGGACAGGGTTTGGATAAACTGTTTTTT. This sequence encodes CASSQLPGQGLDKLFF.